Presented here are 13 T cell receptor beta chains from one specimen sequenced in a study of blood T cell repertoires in COVID-19. TCRdb keeps only in-frame clones here, not all; method: immunoSEQ multiplex PCR. The sample carries some 200,000 clones, over 70% recorded once. The material sequenced was peripheral blood. Receptors originate from a woman in her 70s with acute or convalescent COVID-19.

This rearrangement joins TRBV6-2 or TRBV6-3 to TRBJ1-1; D perhaps matches TRBD1 (5 bases). V lost 2 bases to trimming and J lost 11 bases, with 9 bases between them. CDR3 size: 11 residues. Germline V gene lookup returns CDR1 MNHEY and CDR2 SVGEGT. The DNA of the CDR3 is TGTGCCAGCAGTTACGCGGGGGAGGCTTTCTTT. Protein sequence: CASSYAGEAFF.

This clone was counted a few times. The chain is built from TRBV24-1 and TRBJ2-3; the D gene is possibly TRBD1 (5 bases). V lost 5 bases and J 2 bases, leaving 13 bases between the germline ends. The CDR3 length is 15 residues. CDR1 is KGHDR, CDR2 SFDVKD, per germline. Here the CDR3 reads CATSVLGHFTDTQYF. For the CDR3, the DNA is TGTGCCACCAGTGTCTTGGGGCACTTCACAGATACGCAGTATTTT.

The chain joins TRBV18 to TRBJ1-2; D is possibly TRBD1 (5 bases). The CDR3 is made up of 15 amino acids. Germline assignment: CDR1 KGHSH and CDR2 LQKENI. V was pared by 3 bases and J by 0 bases, with 11 bases between. The CDR3 region is CASSPGGTSNYGYTF. CDR3 nucleotides: TGTGCCAGCTCACCGGGCGGGACCTCTAACTATGGCTACACCTTC.

The rearrangement uses TRBV12-3 or TRBV12-4 and TRBJ2-1, with 8 nucleotides matching TRBD2. The CDR3 spans 13 residues. Unmatched junction bases numbered 9, after V lost 10 bases and J lost 7 bases. For the CDR3, the DNA is TGTGCCACCACGGGGGCGGGGGGTAATGAGCAGTTCTTC. It specifies CATTGAGGNEQFF.

The chain joins TRBV2 to TRBJ1-6; D remains ambiguous. This CDR3 comprises 13 residues. The germline V gene has CDR1 SNHLY and CDR2 FYNNEI. V dropped 2 bases and J dropped 5 bases, with 4 bases sitting between them. DNA of the CDR3: TGTGCCAGCAGTGAACAGGATAATTCACCCCTCCACTTT. This codes for CASSEQDNSPLHF.

The genes are TRBV5-8 and TRBJ2-3, with unresolved D. Germline CDR1 reads SGHTS; CDR2 reads YDEGEE. CDR3 size: 15 residues. Trimming took 6 bases from V and 3 from J, leaving 17 bases between them. The CDR3 DNA is TGTGCCAGCACGCGGTTTAGAAGCGAGACAGATACGCAGTATTTT. This translates into CASTRFRSETDTQYF. Full variable domain (outside the CDR3, taken from reference TRBV5-8 and TRBJ2-3): EAGVTQSPTHLIKTRGQQATLRCSPISGHTSVYWYQQALGLGLQFLLWYDEGEERNRGNFPPRFSGRQFPNYSSELNVNALELEDSALYLCASTRFRSETDTQYFGPGTRLTVL.

J is TRBJ2-3 and V is TRBV19; 12 positions agree with TRBD2. The CDR3 is 17 residues long. V gave up 5 bases and J gave up 2 bases; unmatched junction bases: 8. Germline-derived CDR1 and CDR2 are LNHDA and SQIVND (reference sequence). Here the CDR3 reads CASSSLTSGGNTDTQYF. Written as DNA, the CDR3 is TGTGCCAGTAGTTCACTGACTAGCGGGGGAAACACAGATACGCAGTATTTT.

This sequence joins TRBV29-1 and TRBJ1-1; perhaps TRBD1 as D (5 bases). Per the germline V gene, CDR1 is SQVTM and CDR2 is ANQGSEA. With 4 bases removed from V and 0 bases from J, the gap between germline ends came to 15 bases. There are 15 residues in the CDR3. The CDR3 region is CSVGARPTVNTEAFF. Here the CDR3 DNA reads TGCAGCGTTGGGGCGAGACCGACAGTGAACACTGAAGCTTTCTTT.

The rearrangement joins TRBV3-1 (or the pseudogene TRBV3-2) to TRBJ1-2, with unresolved D. Trimming took 1 base from V and 6 from J, leaving 18 bases between them. Germline loops: CDR1 LGHDT, CDR2 YNNKEL (reference sequence). The CDR3 is 16 amino acids. The CDR3 loop is CASSQGGAISAHGYTF. The CDR3 DNA is TGTGCCAGCAGCCAAGGAGGCGCGATCAGTGCTCATGGCTACACCTTC.

This clone has a single count. The V gene is TRBV30, the J gene TRBJ1-6, with D possibly being TRBD1 (5 bases). The ends were cut back, 4 bases at V and 10 bases at J, with 20 bases in the middle. The germline V gene encodes CDR1 GTSNPN and CDR2 SVGIG (reference sequence). The CDR3 runs to 15 residues. CDR3 DNA: TGTGCCTGGATACCCGGTCGGGGGGATGGGTCACCCCTCCACTTT. This codes for CAWIPGRGDGSPLHF.

This chain connects TRBV5-8 to TRBJ1-3; D is uncertain. Germline assignment: CDR1 SGHTS and CDR2 YDEGEE. CDR3 length: 15 amino acids. V was shortened by 0 bases and J by 4 bases, with 11 bases between the two germline ends. Here the CDR3 reads CASSLVRTAGNTIYF. CDR3 DNA sequence: TGTGCCAGCAGCTTGGTTCGAACCGCGGGAAACACCATATATTTT.

The V call is TRBV5-4, the J call TRBJ2-5, with 11 nucleotides matching TRBD1. In germline, CDR1 is SGHNT, CDR2 YYREEE (reference sequence). The length of the CDR3 is 15 residues. V lost 4 bases to trimming and J lost 4 bases; unmatched junction nucleotides: 6. CDR3 amino acids: CASSLGQGVRETQYF. The DNA of the CDR3 is TGTGCCAGCAGCCTGGGACAGGGGGTGCGAGAGACCCAGTACTTC.

This chain joins TRBV10-3 and TRBJ2-2, with D perhaps matching TRBD2 (6 bases). The germline V gene encodes CDR1 ENHRY and CDR2 SYGVKD. This CDR3 contains 15 residues. The V and J ends lost 3 bases and 2 bases respectively, with 10 bases between them. The CDR3 coding sequence is TGTGCCATCAGTGAAAGGCGGGGCAACACCGGGGAGCTGTTTTTT. Amino acid sequence: CAISERRGNTGELFF.